The 19 T cell receptor beta chains below were found in one sample sequenced in a study of T cell repertoires in cytomegalovirus infection. No cognate antigen is known for these TCRs. MiXCR, applied by TCRdb to the reads, yields one record per CDR3 protein. Of around 770,000 distinct CDR3 sequences listed, 25% to 35% are singletons. Sample: cultured CD8+ T cells from PBMCs, taken from culture after CMV antigen stimulation. Every receptor here comes from a human donor in good health (CMV status not recorded). Some clones in this sample may be carry-over from other donors' samples.

This sequence joins TRBV15 and TRBJ2-3; unclear D gene. This CDR3 spans 14 amino acids. V lost 5 bases to trimming and J lost 2 bases, with 11 bases between them. Looked up from germline, CDR1 is LNHNV and CDR2 is YYDKDF (reference sequence). In DNA form, the CDR3 reads TGTGCCACCAGCCACTATCGGTTCACAGATACGCAGTATTTT. Amino acid sequence: CATSHYRFTDTQYF.

The genes are TRBV4-3 and TRBJ1-1; D ambiguous. Germline-derived CDR1 and CDR2 are LGHNA and YSLEER. Trimming took off 0 bases at V and 1 base at J, with 12 bases between the two ends. The CDR3 loop spans 16 amino acids. CDR3 region: CASSQDQTHPNTEAFF. CDR3 DNA sequence: TGCGCCAGCAGCCAAGACCAAACACACCCGAACACTGAAGCTTTCTTT.

This clonotype was found a few times. The CDR3 is CACAPGSVHQETQYF. The CDR3 DNA reads as TGTGCCTGCGCGCCGGGGTCCGTCCATCAAGAGACCCAGTACTTC. The V and J genes are TRBV28 and TRBJ2-5; tentatively, D is TRBD2 (5 bases). The germline CDR1 and CDR2 sequences are MDHEN and SYDVKM. The CDR3 totals 15 residues. The V and J ends lost 11 bases and 2 bases respectively, with 21 bases between them.

This chain connects TRBV4-1 to TRBJ2-4, with D possibly TRBD1 on 5 matching bases. The CDR3 is made up of 15 amino acids. The germline V and J ends were trimmed by 0 bases and 7 bases, with 13 bases remaining between them. CDR1 and CDR2 (germline): MGHRA, YSYEKL. The CDR3 nucleotides are TGCGCCAGCAGCCAAGAGAGCTCGACAGAGAACATTCAGTACTTC. Residues: CASSQESSTENIQYF.

The count of this clonotype is one. The gene calls are TRBV27 and TRBJ2-1, with a possible D match to TRBD1 (6 bases). From germline, CDR1 is MNHEY and CDR2 SMNVEV (reference sequence). The CDR3 length is 15 residues. V was cut by 5 bases and J by 1 base, with 12 bases left in between. CDR3 in amino acids: CASSLDSFSYNEQFF. For the CDR3, the DNA is TGTGCCAGCAGTCTGGACAGTTTTTCCTACAATGAGCAGTTCTTC.

This clonotype has at least ten counts. The rearrangement joins TRBV7-9 to TRBJ2-6; no firm D call. V gave up 0 bases and J gave up 8 bases, with 2 bases separating them. CDR1 and CDR2 (germline): SEHNR, FQNEAQ (reference sequence). This CDR3 has 12 amino acids. In nucleotides, the CDR3 is TGTGCCAGCAGCTTAGCATCCAACGTCCTGACTTTC. Translating it yields CASSLASNVLTF. The variable domain in full, completed from reference TRBV7-9 and TRBJ2-6, reads DTGVSQNPRHKITKRGQNVTFRCDPISEHNRLYWYRQTLGQGPEFLTYFQNEAQLEKSRLLSDRFSAERPKGSFSTLEIQRTEQGDSAMYLCASSLASNVLTFGAGSRLTVL.

The genes are TRBV7-9 and TRBJ1-1; D remains ambiguous. In germline, CDR1 is SEHNR, CDR2 FQNEAQ (reference sequence). This CDR3 has 14 amino acids. V was clipped by 1 base and J by 8 bases, with 14 bases between them. CDR3 sequence: CASSLGLAAGEAFF. The CDR3 bases are TGTGCCAGCAGCTTAGGTCTGGCGGCCGGGGAAGCTTTCTTT.

This chain uses TRBV10-3 with TRBJ1-3; tentatively, D is TRBD1 (5 bases). The V and J ends lost 6 bases and 4 bases respectively, with 28 bases between them. Germline V CDR1 and CDR2: ENHRY, SYGVKD. CDR3 length: 19 amino acids. This CDR3 reads CAIRGRPERRAQPGNTIYF. In DNA, the CDR3 is TGTGCCATCAGAGGGAGGCCCGAGCGCAGGGCACAACCCGGAAACACCATATATTTT.

In its sample, this clonotype was seen a few times. The chain carries TRBV6-5 and TRBJ2-3; D is unclear. The V and J ends lost 0 bases and 1 base respectively, with 8 bases between them. The V gene's germline CDR1 is MNHEY and CDR2 SVGAGI. The CDR3 loop spans 15 amino acids. The CDR3 region is CASSYSGYRTDTQYF. DNA for the CDR3: TGTGCCAGCAGTTACTCCGGATATCGCACAGATACGCAGTATTTT.

The J gene is TRBJ2-1, the V gene TRBV6-2 or TRBV6-3; D remains ambiguous. The CDR3 consists of 11 residues. V lost 5 bases and J 12 bases, leaving 11 bases between the germline ends. The germline gives CDR1 MNHEY, CDR2 SVGEGT. The CDR3 DNA reads as TGTGCCAGCAGTAACCTAGTTTTGCAGTTCTTC. Encoded protein: CASSNLVLQFF.

The chain links TRBV11-2 to TRBJ1-1, with D tentatively TRBD1 (5 bases). The V end lost 5 bases, the J end lost 0 bases, and 7 bases lay between the germline ends. In germline, CDR1 is SGHAT, CDR2 FQNNGV. The CDR3 has 13 amino acids. CDR3 nucleotide sequence: TGTGCCAGCAGCGGGGCTCTGAACACTGAAGCTTTCTTT. It encodes CASSGALNTEAFF.

The chain is built from TRBV23-1 and TRBJ2-1, with unresolved D. TRBV23-1 is noted as an ORF with a role that remains uncertain. V was trimmed by 0 bases and J by 7 bases, leaving 25 bases between them. This CDR3 has 19 residues. CDR3 protein: CASSQSRPGSHTLWNEQFF. As DNA, the CDR3 is TGCGCCAGCAGTCAATCCCGACCAGGAAGCCACACCCTTTGGAATGAGCAGTTCTTC.

The chain uses TRBV6-2 or TRBV6-3 and TRBJ2-2, with D unresolved. Germline CDR1 MNHEY, CDR2 SVGEGT. The CDR3 has 13 amino acids. The V end lost 7 bases, the J end lost 5 bases, and 11 bases lay between the germline ends. CDR3 protein: CASIGYGTGELFF. The CDR3 DNA follows: TGTGCCAGCATCGGGTATGGAACCGGGGAGCTGTTTTTT.

This clonotype was detected only a few times. This sequence joins TRBV2 and TRBJ2-3; D not resolved. The ends were cut back, 1 base at V and 4 bases at J, with 12 bases in the middle. Germline-derived CDR1 and CDR2 are SNHLY and FYNNEI. This CDR3 spans 15 amino acids. CDR3 sequence (DNA): TGTGCCAGCAGTGAAGAGGGCCCTAGGTCAGATACGCAGTATTTT. This gives the protein CASSEEGPRSDTQYF.

This rearrangement joins TRBV12-3 or TRBV12-4 to TRBJ1-5, with D unclear. The V end lost 7 bases, the J end lost 2 bases, and 12 bases lay between the germline ends. The CDR3 is 14 residues long. This CDR3 reads CASKNSGGNQPQHF. CDR3 nucleotides: TGTGCCAGCAAAAACAGTGGAGGCAATCAGCCCCAGCATTTT.

This clonotype was seen many times. The chain couples TRBV7-9 to TRBJ1-1, with D possibly being TRBD1 (6 bases). With 1 base removed from V and 7 bases from J, the gap between germline ends came to 10 bases. The germline CDR1 and CDR2 sequences are SEHNR and FQNEAQ (reference sequence). This CDR3 has 13 residues. This chain's CDR3 is CASSLGGGIEAFF. For the CDR3, the DNA is TGTGCCAGCAGCTTAGGAGGGGGGATTGAAGCTTTCTTT.

The rearrangement uses TRBV19 and TRBJ2-1, with D maybe TRBD2 (6 bases). This CDR3 spans 16 amino acids. Germline values: CDR1 LNHDA, CDR2 SQIVND (reference sequence). V lost 8 bases to trimming and J lost 0 bases, with 17 bases between them. CDR3 DNA sequence: TGTGCCAGTTGGGGACTCGGGGTTCGCTCCTACAATGAGCAGTTCTTC. Its translation is CASWGLGVRSYNEQFF.

The rearrangement links TRBV18 to TRBJ1-1, with D possibly matching TRBD1 (6 bases). CDR1 is KGHSH and CDR2 is LQKENI in the germline V gene. V lost 5 bases and J lost 4, with 17 bases in between. The CDR3 has 15 residues. CDR3 amino acids: CASSSSPGQLTEAFF. The CDR3 nucleotides are TGTGCCAGCTCATCCTCCCCGGGACAACTCACTGAAGCTTTCTTT.

The chain joins TRBV20-1 to TRBJ1-1; D possibly corresponds to TRBD1 (5 bases). This CDR3 is built from 13 residues. From germline, CDR1 is DFQATT and CDR2 SNEGSKA (reference sequence). Trimming pared 1 base from V and 3 bases from J, leaving 9 bases between. CDR3 DNA: TGCAGTGCTAGAGCAGGGTGGGACACTGAAGCTTTCTTT. Protein: CSARAGWDTEAFF.